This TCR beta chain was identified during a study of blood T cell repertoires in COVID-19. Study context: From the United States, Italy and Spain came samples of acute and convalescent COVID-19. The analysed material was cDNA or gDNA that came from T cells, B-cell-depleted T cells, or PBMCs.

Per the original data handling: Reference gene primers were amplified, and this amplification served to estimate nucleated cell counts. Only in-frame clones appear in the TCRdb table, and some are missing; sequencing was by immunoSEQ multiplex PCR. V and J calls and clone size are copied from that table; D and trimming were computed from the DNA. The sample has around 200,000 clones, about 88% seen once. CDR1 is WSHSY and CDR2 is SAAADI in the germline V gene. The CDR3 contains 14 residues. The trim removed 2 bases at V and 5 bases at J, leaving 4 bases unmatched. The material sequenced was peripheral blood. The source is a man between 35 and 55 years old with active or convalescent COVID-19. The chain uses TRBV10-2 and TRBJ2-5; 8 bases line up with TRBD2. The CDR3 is CASSEPGGPETQYF. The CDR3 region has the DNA TGCGCCAGCAGTGAGCCGGGGGGGCCTGAGACCCAGTACTTC.